The clone carrying this T cell receptor (beta chain) was seen a single time. This CDR3 is also generated by other DNA sequences in the sample. This sample was taken from a study of shared T cell receptors in the human thymus. Assay used: immunoSEQ multiplex PCR; TCRdb lists only in-frame clones, some missing. Counted here are 700,000 to 750,000 clones, approximately 85% occurring once; the ten biggest clones make up around 0.01%. V shed 0 bases and J 0 bases; nucleotides not matched to a gene: 5. The CDR3 totals 16 residues. CDR1 is SGDLS, CDR2 YYNGEE, per germline. The same sample was also studied in work on human thymus T cells. Per that paper: The sample donors, healthy Finnish infants, were having corrective surgery for congenital heart defects. Resections removed during corrective heart surgery provided the thymus tissue used. Related research examined unrelated individuals and reported that their thymic repertoires overlapped highly.

The TCR was taken from a girl under three years old with a congenital heart defect. Sequenced: thymocytes. J is TRBJ1-1 and V is TRBV9, with 7 bases aligning to TRBD1. The CDR3 DNA is TGTGCCAGCAGCGTAGGTCCGGGACAGTTGAACACTGAAGCTTTCTTT. The encoded protein is CASSVGPGQLNTEAFF.